Listed below are T cell receptor beta chains from one sample, sequenced in a study of beta chain features in type 1 diabetes. This table comes from immunoSEQ multiplex PCR, and its TCRdb copy is limited to in-frame clones, with some not included. The data contain under 900,000 clones, around a sixth of them singletons. The sample comprised naive CD4+ T cells from blood. Receptor source: a woman in her late teens or twenties in good health. CDR3s include the opening cysteine and the closing phenylalanine or tryptophan. Each record gives: V gene, CDR3 length, D gene, J gene, clone size, CDR3 protein, CDR3 DNA. The D gene is left open where the match is weak. Only part of the rows carry a size: once, few, many, or a class if the clone is expanded.

TRBV6-6,13,.,TRBJ1-1,few,CASSRNRLLEAFF,TGTGCCAGCAGCCGCAATAGACTTCTTGAAGCTTTCTTT
TRBV27,15,TRBD1,TRBJ2-7,.,CASSRWTGGTYEQYF,TGTGCCAGCAGTCGGTGGACAGGGGGCACCTACGAGCAGTACTTC
TRBV7-2,16,TRBD2,TRBJ2-1,few,CASSLGRLAGYNEQFF,TGTGCCAGCAGCTTAGGGAGACTAGCGGGATACAATGAGCAGTTCTTC
TRBV4-3,15,TRBD2,TRBJ2-3,few,CASSHWGGAADTQYF,TGCGCCAGCAGCCATTGGGGGGGAGCGGCAGATACGCAGTATTTT
TRBV19,17,.,TRBJ2-3,.,CASSIDPIGQSTDTQYF,TGTGCCAGTAGTATCGACCCGATAGGACAGAGCACAGATACGCAGTATTTT
TRBV2,15,TRBD1,TRBJ2-4,.,CASSTGQGVANIQYF,TGTGCCAGCAGTACTGGACAGGGGGTGGCTAACATTCAGTACTTC
TRBV28,15,TRBD2,TRBJ2-1,few,CASRSPSGPSNEQFF,TGTGCCAGCAGGAGTCCTAGCGGCCCCTCCAATGAGCAGTTCTTC
TRBV28,14,TRBD1,TRBJ2-7,.,CASGYYRGLYEQYF,TGTGCCAGCGGGTACTACAGGGGGCTCTACGAGCAGTACTTC
TRBV4-3,18,TRBD2,TRBJ2-2,few,CASSPVGLAGAWAGELFF,TGCGCCAGCAGCCCCGTGGGACTAGCGGGAGCGTGGGCCGGGGAGCTGTTTTTT
TRBV5-6,13,TRBD1,TRBJ2-7,.,CASSFAGGVEQYF,TGTGCCAGCAGCTTTGCAGGGGGCGTCGAGCAGTACTTC
TRBV9,18,.,TRBJ2-6,once,CASSVGGLSNSGANVLTF,TGTGCCAGCAGCGTAGGAGGTCTTAGTAATTCTGGGGCCAACGTCCTGACTTTC
TRBV28,14,.,TRBJ1-5,.,CASSFQRSNQPQHF,TGTGCCAGCAGTTTTCAGCGCTCCAATCAGCCCCAGCATTTT
TRBV10-3,15,TRBD1,TRBJ2-7,.,CAISETGQGVYEQYF,TGTGCCATCAGTGAAACGGGACAGGGAGTCTACGAGCAGTACTTC
TRBV11-2,14,.,TRBJ2-5,once,CASSHPWGALKQYF,TGCGCCAGCAGCCACCCCTGGGGAGCACTCAAGCAGTACTTC
TRBV11-2,14,.,TRBJ2-1,.,CASSLVAGHSEQFF,TGTGCCAGCAGCTTAGTCGCGGGACACTCTGAGCAGTTCTTC
TRBV10-3,15,.,TRBJ2-1,.,CAIRDPVSSYNEQFF,TGTGCCATCAGAGACCCGGTTAGCTCCTACAATGAGCAGTTCTTC